This T cell receptor beta chain came from a study of blood T cell repertoires in COVID-19. Study in general: Specimens from acute and convalescent COVID-19 originated in the United States, Italy and Spain. From T cells, B-cell-depleted T cells, or PBMCs came the material, which was cDNA or gDNA.

Authors' processing steps: Amplification with reference gene primers provided the estimates of nucleated cell counts. The repertoire was sequenced with immunoSEQ multiplex PCR; TCRdb's copy has only in-frame clones and lacks some. D and trimming were read from the DNA, whereas the V and J calls and clone size are those reported in that table. The table shows about 400,000 clones, with about 89% occurring only once. The V and J ends lost 4 bases and 3 bases respectively, with 15 bases between them. The germline gives CDR1 SQVTM, CDR2 ANQGSEA. The CDR3 is 14 residues long. The V call is TRBV29-1, the J call TRBJ1-1, with D maybe TRBD1 (6 bases). Specimen: peripheral blood. The receptor comes from a young woman with acute or convalescent COVID-19. In DNA, the CDR3 is TGCAGCGTTGCCGGGACATCGGGTGACACTGAAGCTTTCTTT. Amino acid sequence: CSVAGTSGDTEAFF.